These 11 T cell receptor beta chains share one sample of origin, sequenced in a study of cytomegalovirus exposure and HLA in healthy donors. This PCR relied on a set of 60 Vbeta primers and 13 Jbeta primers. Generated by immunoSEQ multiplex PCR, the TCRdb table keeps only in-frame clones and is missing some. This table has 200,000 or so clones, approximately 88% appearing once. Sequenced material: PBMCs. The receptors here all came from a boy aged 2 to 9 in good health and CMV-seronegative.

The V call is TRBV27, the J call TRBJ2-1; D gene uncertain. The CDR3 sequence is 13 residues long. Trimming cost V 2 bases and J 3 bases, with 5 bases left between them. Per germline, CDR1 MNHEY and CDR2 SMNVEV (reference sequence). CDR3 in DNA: TGTGCCAGCAGTTTACAGAACTACAATGAGCAGTTCTTC. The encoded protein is CASSLQNYNEQFF.

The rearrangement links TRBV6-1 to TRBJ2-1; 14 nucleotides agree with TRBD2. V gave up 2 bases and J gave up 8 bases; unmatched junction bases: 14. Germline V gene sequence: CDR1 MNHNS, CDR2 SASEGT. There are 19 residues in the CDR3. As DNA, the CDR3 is TGTGCCAGCAGTGAATCGGGACTAGCGGGAGAAGTAAGGTTGGATGAGCAGTTCTTC. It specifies CASSESGLAGEVRLDEQFF.

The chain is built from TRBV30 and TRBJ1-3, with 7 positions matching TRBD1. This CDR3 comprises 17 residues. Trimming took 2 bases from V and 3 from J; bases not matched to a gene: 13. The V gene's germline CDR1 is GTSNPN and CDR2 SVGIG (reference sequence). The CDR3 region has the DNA TGTGCCTGGAGTCCACGATTCTCCGGGACAGTTGGAAACACCATATATTTT. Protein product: CAWSPRFSGTVGNTIYF.

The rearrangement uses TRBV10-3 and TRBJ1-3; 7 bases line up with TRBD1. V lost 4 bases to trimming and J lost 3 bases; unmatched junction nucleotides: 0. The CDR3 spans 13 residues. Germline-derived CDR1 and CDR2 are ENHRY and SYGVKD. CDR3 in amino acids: CAISGTGGNTIYF. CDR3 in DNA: TGTGCCATCAGTGGGACAGGTGGAAACACCATATATTTT.

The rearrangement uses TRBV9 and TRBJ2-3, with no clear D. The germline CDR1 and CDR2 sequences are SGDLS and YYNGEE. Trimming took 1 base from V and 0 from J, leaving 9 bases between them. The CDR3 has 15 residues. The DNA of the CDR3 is TGTGCCAGCAGCGTATACGGTTCTAGCACAGATACGCAGTATTTT. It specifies CASSVYGSSTDTQYF.

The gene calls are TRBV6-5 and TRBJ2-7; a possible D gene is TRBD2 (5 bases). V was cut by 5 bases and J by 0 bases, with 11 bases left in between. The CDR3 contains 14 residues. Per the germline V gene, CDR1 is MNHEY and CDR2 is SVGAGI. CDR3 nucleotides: TGTGCCAGCAGTCCCGGCGGGCCCTCCTACGAGCAGTACTTC. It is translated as CASSPGGPSYEQYF.

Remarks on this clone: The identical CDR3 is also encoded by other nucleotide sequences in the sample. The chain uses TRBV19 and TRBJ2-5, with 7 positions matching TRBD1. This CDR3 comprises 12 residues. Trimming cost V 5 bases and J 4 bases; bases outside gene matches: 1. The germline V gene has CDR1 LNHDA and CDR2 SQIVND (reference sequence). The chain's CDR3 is CASSSGGETQYF. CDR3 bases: TGTGCCAGTAGTTCAGGGGGAGAGACCCAGTACTTC. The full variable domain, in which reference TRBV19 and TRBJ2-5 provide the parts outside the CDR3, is DGGITQSPKYLFRKEGQNVTLSCEQNLNHDAMYWYRQDPGQGLRLIYYSQIVNDFQKGDIAEGYSVSREKKESFPLTVTSAQKNPTAFYLCASSSGGETQYFGPGTRLLVL.

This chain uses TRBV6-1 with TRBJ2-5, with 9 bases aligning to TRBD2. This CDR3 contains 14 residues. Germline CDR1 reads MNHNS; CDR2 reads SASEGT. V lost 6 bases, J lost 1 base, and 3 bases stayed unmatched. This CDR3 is CASRTSGSQETQYF. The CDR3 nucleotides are TGTGCCAGCAGGACTAGCGGCTCCCAAGAGACCCAGTACTTC.

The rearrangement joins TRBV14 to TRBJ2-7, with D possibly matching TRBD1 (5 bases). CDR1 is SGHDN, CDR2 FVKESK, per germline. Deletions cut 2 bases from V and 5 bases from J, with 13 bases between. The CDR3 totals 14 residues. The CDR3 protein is CASSQQERGDEQYF. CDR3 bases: TGTGCCAGCAGCCAACAAGAAAGGGGCGACGAGCAGTACTTC.

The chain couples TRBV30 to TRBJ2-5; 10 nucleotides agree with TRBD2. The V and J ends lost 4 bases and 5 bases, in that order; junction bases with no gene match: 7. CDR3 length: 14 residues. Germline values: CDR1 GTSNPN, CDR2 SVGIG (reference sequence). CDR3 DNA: TGTGCCTGGATTGGCGCTAGCGGGAGCGAGACCCAGTACTTC. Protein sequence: CAWIGASGSETQYF.

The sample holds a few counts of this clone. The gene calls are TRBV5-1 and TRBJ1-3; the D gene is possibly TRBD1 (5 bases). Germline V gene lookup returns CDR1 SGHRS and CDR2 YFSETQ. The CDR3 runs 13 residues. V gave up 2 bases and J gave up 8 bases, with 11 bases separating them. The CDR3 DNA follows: TGCGCCAGCAGCTTAAGGCTAGGGGACACCATATATTTT. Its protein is CASSLRLGDTIYF.